These 9 T cell receptor beta chains were sequenced from one sample in a study of tumor-infiltrating lymphocytes in localized non-small cell lung cancer. Only in-frame clones appear in the TCRdb table, and some are missing; sequencing was by immunoSEQ multiplex PCR. This sample has thousands of clones, with 71% found just once. Sequenced sample: uninvolved lung tissue not adjacent to the tumor. These receptor sequences come from a human donor with non-small cell lung cancer.

This clone turned up a few times. The V call is TRBV14, the J call TRBJ2-5; a weak D match, TRBD1 (7 bases). The germline V gene has CDR1 SGHDN and CDR2 FVKESK. This CDR3 comprises 14 residues. Deletions cut 6 bases from V and 5 bases from J, with 16 bases between. CDR3 in amino acids: CASRQGTGGETQYF. The CDR3 nucleotides read TGTGCCAGCAGACAGGGGACCGGAGGGGAGACCCAGTACTTC.

This sequence joins TRBV7-9 and TRBJ2-3, with D uncertain. V was cut by 1 base and J by 7 bases, with 18 bases left in between. The CDR3 extends over 16 amino acids. Germline CDR1 reads SEHNR; CDR2 reads FQNEAQ (reference sequence). The CDR3 is CASSLEYSPNPYTQYF. The DNA for the CDR3 is TGTGCCAGCAGCTTAGAGTATTCACCCAACCCATATACGCAGTATTTT.

V and J are TRBV10-1 and TRBJ2-7; 8 nucleotides match TRBD2. There are 15 residues in the CDR3. The V segment lost 6 bases and the J segment 5 bases; nucleotides outside the gene matches: 12. Germline assignment: CDR1 WNHNN and CDR2 SYGVQD (reference sequence). For the CDR3, the DNA is TGCGCCAGCAGCCCCGGGACTAGTGGGGACCACGAGCAGTACTTC. Its protein is CASSPGTSGDHEQYF.

The chain recombines TRBV19 with TRBJ1-5; no definite D call. This CDR3 is built from 14 residues. Trimming stripped 1 base from V and 6 bases from J, with 10 bases between. CDR1 LNHDA and CDR2 SQIVND come from the germline V gene (reference sequence). CDR3 sequence (DNA): TGTGCCAGTAGTATAGGAGTCAGCGGTCAGCCCCAGCATTTT. It codes for CASSIGVSGQPQHF.

This clone was recorded once. The chain links TRBV29-1 to TRBJ1-4, with D unclear. The CDR3 sequence is 15 residues long. V was pared by 0 bases and J by 8 bases, with 16 bases between. Germline assignment: CDR1 SQVTM and CDR2 ANQGSEA. CDR3 region: CSVEDRGVAGEKLFF. The CDR3 region has the DNA TGCAGCGTTGAAGATCGCGGGGTTGCGGGAGAAAAACTGTTTTTT.

CDR3 coding DNA: TGTGCCAGTACCGAGGGAAACTATGGCTACACCTTC. It yields the protein CASTEGNYGYTF. This chain joins TRBV19 and TRBJ1-2; no firm D call. CDR1 and CDR2 (germline): LNHDA, SQIVND (reference sequence). V lost 7 bases, J lost 2 bases, and 8 bases lay in between. The CDR3 runs 12 residues.

A word on this clone: The germline gene is not matched at one end of the junction; a read error may be the cause. The CDR3 DNA reads TGTACCAGCAGAATCCCCTTCAGAGACAACGAGCAGTACTTC. Encoded protein: CTSRIPFRDNEQYF. V and J are TRBV28 and TRBJ2-7; D not certain. The CDR3 spans 14 residues. Looked up from germline, CDR1 is MDHEN and CDR2 is SYDVKM. Combining the CDR3 with reference TRBV28 and TRBJ2-7 gives the whole variable domain DVKVTQSSRYLVKRTGEKVFLECVQDMDHENMFWYRQDPGLGLRLIYFSYDVKMKEKGDIPEGYSVSREKKERFSLILESASTNQTSMYLCTSRIPFRDNEQYFGPGTRLTVT.

V and J are TRBV29-1 and TRBJ1-3; no definite D call. CDR1 and CDR2 (germline): SQVTM, ANQGSEA. Trimming took 4 bases from V and 0 from J, leaving 7 bases between them. The CDR3 is 13 residues long. In DNA form, the CDR3 reads TGCAGCGTTGTACGGACCTCTGGAAACACCATATATTTT. Translation gives CSVVRTSGNTIYF.

This chain joins TRBV13 and TRBJ1-5; 12 nucleotides align to TRBD1. This CDR3 spans 16 amino acids. Germline CDR1 reads PRHDT; CDR2 reads FYEKMQ (reference sequence). After removal of 5 bases from V and 7 bases from J, the junction contained 9 bases not matched to a gene. The CDR3 coding sequence is TGTGCCAGCAGCCGCAGGGACAGGGGGCAAGGGCAGCCCCAGCATTTT. It is translated as CASSRRDRGQGQPQHF. Together with reference TRBV13 and TRBJ1-5, the CDR3 gives the full variable domain: AAGVIQSPRHLIKEKRETATLKCYPIPRHDTVYWYQQGPGQDPQFLISFYEKMQSDKGSIPDRFSAQQFSDYHSELNMSSLELGDSALYFCASSRRDRGQGQPQHFGDGTRLSIL.